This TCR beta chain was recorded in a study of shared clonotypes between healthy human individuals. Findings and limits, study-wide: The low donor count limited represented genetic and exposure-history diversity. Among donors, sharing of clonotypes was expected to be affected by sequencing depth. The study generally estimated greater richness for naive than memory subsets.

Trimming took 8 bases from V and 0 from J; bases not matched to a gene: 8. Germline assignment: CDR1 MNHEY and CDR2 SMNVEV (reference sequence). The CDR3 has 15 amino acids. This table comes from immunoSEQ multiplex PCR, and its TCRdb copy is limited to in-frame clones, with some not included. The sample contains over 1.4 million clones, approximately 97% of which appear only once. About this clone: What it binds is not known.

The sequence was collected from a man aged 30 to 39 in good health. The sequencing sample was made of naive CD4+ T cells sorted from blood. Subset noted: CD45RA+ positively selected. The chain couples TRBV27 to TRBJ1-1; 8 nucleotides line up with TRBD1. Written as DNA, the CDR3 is TGTGCCAGCGTAGGGACAGGCAGGATGAACACTGAAGCTTTCTTT. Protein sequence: CASVGTGRMNTEAFF.